The clone carrying this T cell receptor (beta chain) was detected ten times or more. The junction shows a germline mismatch at one end, possibly a read error. The data belong to a study of Graves' ophthalmopathy and Graves' hyperthyroidism. From RNA, the CDR3 regions of TCR beta chains were amplified and sequenced. HTBI primers primed a first-round RT-PCR, and a second-round multiplex PCR followed. Each CDR3 protein gets one entry after TCRdb re-called the multiplex PCR reads with MiXCR. The table has around 340,000 distinct CDR3 sequences, 15% to 20% seen once. CDR1 and CDR2 (germline): SQVTM, ANQGSEA. CDR3 length: 13 residues.

The chain combines TRBV29-1 with TRBJ2-7, with 8 bases identical to TRBD1. Input material: peripheral blood. This TCR came from an adult man with Graves' ophthalmopathy. Written as DNA, the CDR3 is TGCAACGTTGTGGGACAGGCCCCTCTCGAGCAGTACTTC. Translating it yields CNVVGQAPLEQYF.